This T cell receptor (beta chain) comes out of a study of regulatory T cells in long-lasting Graves disease. General study findings and limits: Persistent disease preferred TRBV28, TRBJ1-2 and TRBJ2-5.

Trimming took off 5 bases at V and 5 bases at J, with 9 bases between the two ends. The CDR3 contains 12 residues. Looked up from germline, CDR1 is ENHRY and CDR2 is SYGVKD. The table lists this clonotype with many counts. Its specificity is not known. Arm-PCR of CDR3 regions with iRepertoire HTBI primers generated TCR beta libraries. TCRdb passed the multiplex PCR reads through MiXCR, listing each CDR3 protein once. The table records hundreds of thousands of distinct CDR3 sequences, approximately 22% of them present only once. The time point is: persistent/refractory GD, antithyroid drugs over 5 years with positive TRAb. RNA from PBMCs was the source of the TCR library.

Sequences were derived from peripheral blood mononuclear cells (PBMCs), sampled when the disease was refractory, from a patient treated with antithyroid drugs. The sequence was collected from a female donor with Graves disease. The chain has TRBV10-3 and TRBJ2-5; D may correspond to TRBD1 or TRBD2 (5 bases each). The CDR3 DNA reads as TGTGCCATCAGTCGGGACGGGGAGACCCAGTACTTC. This gives the protein CAISRDGETQYF.